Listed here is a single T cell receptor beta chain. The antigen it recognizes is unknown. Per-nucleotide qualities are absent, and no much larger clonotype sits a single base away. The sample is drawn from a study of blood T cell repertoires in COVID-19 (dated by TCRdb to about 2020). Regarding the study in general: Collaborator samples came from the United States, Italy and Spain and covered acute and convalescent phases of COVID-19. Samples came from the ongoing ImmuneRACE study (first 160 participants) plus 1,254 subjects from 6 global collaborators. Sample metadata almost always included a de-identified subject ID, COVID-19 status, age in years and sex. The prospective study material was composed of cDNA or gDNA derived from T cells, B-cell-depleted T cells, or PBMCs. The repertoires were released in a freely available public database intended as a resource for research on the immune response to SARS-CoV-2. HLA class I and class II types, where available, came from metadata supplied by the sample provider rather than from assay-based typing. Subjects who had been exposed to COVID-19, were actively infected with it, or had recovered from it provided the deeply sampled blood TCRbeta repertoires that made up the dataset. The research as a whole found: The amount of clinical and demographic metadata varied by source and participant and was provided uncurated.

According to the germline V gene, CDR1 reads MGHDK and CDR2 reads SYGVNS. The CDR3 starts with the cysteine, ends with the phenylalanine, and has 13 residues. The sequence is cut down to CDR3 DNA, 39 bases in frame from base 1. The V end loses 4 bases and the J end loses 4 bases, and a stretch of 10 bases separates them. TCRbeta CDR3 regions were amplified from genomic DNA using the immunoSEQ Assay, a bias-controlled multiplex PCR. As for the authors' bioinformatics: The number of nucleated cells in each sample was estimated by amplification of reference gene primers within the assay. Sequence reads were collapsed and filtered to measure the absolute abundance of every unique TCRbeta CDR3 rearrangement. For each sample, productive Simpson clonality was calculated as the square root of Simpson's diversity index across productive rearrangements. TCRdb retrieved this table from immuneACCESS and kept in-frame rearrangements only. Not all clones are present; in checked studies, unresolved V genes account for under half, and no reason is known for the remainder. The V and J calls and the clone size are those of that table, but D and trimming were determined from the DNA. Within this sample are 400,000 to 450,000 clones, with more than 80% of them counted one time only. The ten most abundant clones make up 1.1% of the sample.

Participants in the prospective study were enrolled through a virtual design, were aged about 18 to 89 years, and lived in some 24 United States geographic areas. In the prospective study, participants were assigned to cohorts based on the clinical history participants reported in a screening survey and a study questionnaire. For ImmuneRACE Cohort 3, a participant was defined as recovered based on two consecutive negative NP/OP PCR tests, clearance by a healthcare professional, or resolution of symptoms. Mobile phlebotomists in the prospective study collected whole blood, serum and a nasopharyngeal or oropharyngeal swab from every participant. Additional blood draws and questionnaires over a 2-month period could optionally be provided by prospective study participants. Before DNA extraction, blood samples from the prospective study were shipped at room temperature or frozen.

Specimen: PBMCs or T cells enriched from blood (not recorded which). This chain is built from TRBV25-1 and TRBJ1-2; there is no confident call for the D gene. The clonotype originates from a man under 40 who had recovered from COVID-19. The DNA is TGTGCCAGCAGTGTTACCGGTACCTATGGCTACACCTTC. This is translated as CASSVTGTYGYTF.